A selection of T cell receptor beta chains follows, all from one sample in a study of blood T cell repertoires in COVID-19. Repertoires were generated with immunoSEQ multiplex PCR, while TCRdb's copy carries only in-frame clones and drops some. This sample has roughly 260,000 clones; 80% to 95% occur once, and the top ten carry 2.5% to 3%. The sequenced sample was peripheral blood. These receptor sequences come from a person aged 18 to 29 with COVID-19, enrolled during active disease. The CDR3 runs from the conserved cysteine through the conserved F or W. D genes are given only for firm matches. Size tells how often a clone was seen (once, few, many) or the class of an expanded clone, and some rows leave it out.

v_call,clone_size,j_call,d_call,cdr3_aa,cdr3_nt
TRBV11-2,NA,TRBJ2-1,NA,CASSLDRAYNEQFF,TGTGCCAGCAGCTTAGACAGGGCCTACAATGAGCAGTTCTTC
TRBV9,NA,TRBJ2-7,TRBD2,CASSPSGSSDEQYF,TGTGCCAGCAGCCCAAGCGGGAGTAGTGACGAGCAGTACTTC
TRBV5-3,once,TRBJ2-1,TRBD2,CARSHGLAVLNEQFF,TGTGCCAGAAGTCACGGACTAGCGGTTTTAAATGAGCAGTTCTTC
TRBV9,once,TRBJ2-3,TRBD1,CASSATGGYTDTQYF,TGTGCCAGCAGCGCGACAGGGGGTTACACAGATACGCAGTATTTT
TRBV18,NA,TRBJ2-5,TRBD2,CASSSGLAGVKETQYF,TGTGCCAGCTCATCGGGACTAGCGGGAGTAAAAGAGACCCAGTACTTC
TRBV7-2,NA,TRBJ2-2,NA,CASSLSPGVAGELFF,TGTGCCAGCAGCTTATCCCCGGGAGTGGCCGGGGAGCTGTTTTTT
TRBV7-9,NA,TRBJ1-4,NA,CASRLQGSTNEKLFF,TGTGCCAGCAGGCTGCAGGGATCAACTAATGAAAAACTGTTTTTT
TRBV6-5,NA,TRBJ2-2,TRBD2,CASRLGLAGVGELFF,TGTGCCAGCAGACTCGGACTAGCGGGAGTCGGGGAGCTGTTTTTT
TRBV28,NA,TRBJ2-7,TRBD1,CASSSGTEPYEQYF,TGTGCCAGCAGCTCCGGGACAGAACCCTACGAGCAGTACTTC
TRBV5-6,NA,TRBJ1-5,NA,CASSFGRGSNQPQHF,TGTGCCAGCAGCTTCGGTAGGGGAAGTAATCAGCCCCAGCATTTT
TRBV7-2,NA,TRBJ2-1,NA,CASSLVGGGYNEQFF,TGTGCCAGCAGCTTAGTTGGTGGGGGGTACAATGAGCAGTTCTTC